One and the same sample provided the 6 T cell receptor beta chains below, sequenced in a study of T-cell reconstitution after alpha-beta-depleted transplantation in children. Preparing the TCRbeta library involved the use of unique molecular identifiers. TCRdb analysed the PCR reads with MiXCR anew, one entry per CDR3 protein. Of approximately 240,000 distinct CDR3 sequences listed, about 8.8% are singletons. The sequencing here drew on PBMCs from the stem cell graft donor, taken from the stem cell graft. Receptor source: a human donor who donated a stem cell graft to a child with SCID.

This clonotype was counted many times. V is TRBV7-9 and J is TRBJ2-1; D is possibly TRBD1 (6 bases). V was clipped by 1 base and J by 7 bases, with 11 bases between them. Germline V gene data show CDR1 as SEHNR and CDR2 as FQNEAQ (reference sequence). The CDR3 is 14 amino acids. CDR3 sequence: CASSLVLGANEQFF. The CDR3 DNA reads TGTGCCAGCAGCTTAGTATTGGGGGCTAATGAGCAGTTCTTC.

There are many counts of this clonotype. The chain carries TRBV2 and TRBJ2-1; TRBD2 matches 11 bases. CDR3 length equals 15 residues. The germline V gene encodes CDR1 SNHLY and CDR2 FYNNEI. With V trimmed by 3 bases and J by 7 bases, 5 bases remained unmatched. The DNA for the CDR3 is TGTGCCAGCAGTGAGGTCTCTAGCGGGGGGAATGAGCAGTTCTTC. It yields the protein CASSEVSSGGNEQFF.

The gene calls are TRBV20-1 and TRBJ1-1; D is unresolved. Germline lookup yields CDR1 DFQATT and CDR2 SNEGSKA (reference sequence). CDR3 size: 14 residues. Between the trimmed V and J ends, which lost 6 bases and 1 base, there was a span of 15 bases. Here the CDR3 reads CSAQPNKKNTEAFF. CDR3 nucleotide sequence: TGCAGTGCCCAACCTAACAAGAAGAACACTGAAGCTTTCTTT.

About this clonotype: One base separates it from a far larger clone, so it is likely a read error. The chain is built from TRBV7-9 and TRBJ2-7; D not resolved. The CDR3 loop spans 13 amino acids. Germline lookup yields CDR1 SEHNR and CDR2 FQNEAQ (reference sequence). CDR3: CASSLVGSYVQYF. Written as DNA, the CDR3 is TGTGCCAGCAGCTTAGTCGGGTCCTACGTGCAGTACTTC. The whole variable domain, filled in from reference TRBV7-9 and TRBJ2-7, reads DTGVSQNPRHKITKRGQNVTFRCDPISEHNRLYWYRQTLGQGPEFLTYFQNEAQLEKSRLLSDRFSAERPKGSFSTLEIQRTEQGDSAMYLCASSLVGSYVQYFGPGTRLTVT.

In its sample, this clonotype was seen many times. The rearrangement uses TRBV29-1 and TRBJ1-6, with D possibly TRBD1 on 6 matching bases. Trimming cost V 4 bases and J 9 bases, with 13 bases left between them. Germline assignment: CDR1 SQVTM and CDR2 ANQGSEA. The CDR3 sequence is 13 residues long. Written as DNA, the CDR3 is TGCAGCGTTGGGGAGGGGGTAGGTTCACCCCTCCACTTT. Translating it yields CSVGEGVGSPLHF.

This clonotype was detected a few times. This CDR3 reads CASSLGTGGDTEAFF. In nucleotides, the CDR3 is TGTGCCAGCAGCTTGGGGACAGGAGGGGACACTGAAGCTTTCTTT. The gene calls are TRBV7-9 and TRBJ1-1, with 8 bases lining up with TRBD1. This CDR3 comprises 15 residues. V gave up 3 bases and J gave up 3 bases; unmatched junction bases: 6. CDR1 SEHNR and CDR2 FQNEAQ come from the germline V gene (reference sequence).